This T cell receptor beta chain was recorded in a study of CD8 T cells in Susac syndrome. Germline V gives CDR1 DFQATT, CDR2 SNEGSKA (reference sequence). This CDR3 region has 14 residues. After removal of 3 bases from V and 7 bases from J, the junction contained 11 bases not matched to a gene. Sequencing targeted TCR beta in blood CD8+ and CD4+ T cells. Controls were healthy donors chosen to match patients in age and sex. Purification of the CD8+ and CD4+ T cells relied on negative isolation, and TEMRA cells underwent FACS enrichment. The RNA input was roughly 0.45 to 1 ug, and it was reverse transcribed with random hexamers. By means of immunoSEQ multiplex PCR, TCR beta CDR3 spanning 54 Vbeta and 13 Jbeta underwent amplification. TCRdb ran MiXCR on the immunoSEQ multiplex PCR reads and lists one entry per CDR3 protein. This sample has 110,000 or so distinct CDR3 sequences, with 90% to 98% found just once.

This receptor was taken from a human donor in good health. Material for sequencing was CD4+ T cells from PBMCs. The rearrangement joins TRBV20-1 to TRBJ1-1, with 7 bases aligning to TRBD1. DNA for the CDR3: TGCAGTGCTAGGTTCGGATCCAGGGGGTATGAAGCTTTCTTT. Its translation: CSARFGSRGYEAFF.